The next 25 T cell receptor beta chains were all read from a single sample in a study of T-cell reconstitution after alpha-beta-depleted transplantation in children. A library of TCRbeta sequences, prepared with unique molecular identifiers, was generated. Using its own MiXCR run on the PCR reads, TCRdb lists one record per CDR3 protein. The sample contains about 250,000 distinct CDR3 sequences, 24% of which appear only once. The material was PBMCs, mostly from graft donor cells, obtained 360 days after TCRalphabeta/CD19-depleted stem cell transplant. The receptors shown here come from a female patient aged 2-10 years who had a stem cell transplant for congenital amegakaryocytic thrombocytopenia, so the T cells may come from the graft donor.

This clonotype was detected a few times. The V and J genes are TRBV5-6 and TRBJ2-1; D uncertain. This CDR3 region has 12 residues. CDR1 is SGHDT and CDR2 is YYEEEE in the germline V gene. Trimming removed 0 bases at V and 15 bases at J, with 13 bases between. The CDR3 here is CASSLGAKIRFF. In DNA form, the CDR3 reads TGTGCCAGCAGCTTGGGGGCCAAGATCAGGTTCTTC.

The genes are TRBV20-1 and TRBJ2-2; possibly TRBD1 for D (5 bases). V gave up 2 bases and J gave up 8 bases, with 12 bases separating them. The CDR3 spans 13 residues. The germline V gene encodes CDR1 DFQATT and CDR2 SNEGSKA (reference sequence). The CDR3 DNA reads as TGCAGTGCTAGATTTAGGGGCTCGGGGGAGCTGTTTTTT. As protein: CSARFRGSGELFF.

This clonotype was seen more than once but under ten times. V gene TRBV29-1 combines with J gene TRBJ2-7; no clear D. In germline, CDR1 is SQVTM, CDR2 ANQGSEA. The V gene lost 2 bases and the J gene lost 2 bases, with 13 bases spanning the gap. There are 14 residues in the CDR3. The CDR3 protein is CSVEKAKGTYEQYF. In DNA form, the CDR3 reads TGCAGCGTTGAAAAGGCGAAGGGCACCTACGAGCAGTACTTC.

This clonotype showed up just a few times. The chain uses TRBV5-1 and TRBJ2-3, with D perhaps TRBD2 (5 bases). In germline, CDR1 is SGHRS, CDR2 YFSETQ. V gave up 1 base and J gave up 0 bases, with 21 bases separating them. The CDR3 spans 19 residues. The DNA of the CDR3 is TGCGCCAGCAGCTTGTCTAGCTGGGTTGGCGGGTCTAGCACAGATACGCAGTATTTT. Protein sequence: CASSLSSWVGGSSTDTQYF.

This clonotype was seen more than once but under ten times. The rearrangement joins TRBV20-1 to TRBJ2-7, with TRBD1 as a possible D gene (6 bases). This CDR3 contains 13 residues. V lost 6 bases and J 4 bases, leaving 16 bases between the germline ends. Looked up from germline, CDR1 is DFQATT and CDR2 is SNEGSKA (reference sequence). DNA of the CDR3: TGCAGTGCCCCCGACAGGCCCACGTACGAGCAGTACTTC. It encodes CSAPDRPTYEQYF.

The chain has TRBV3-1 and TRBJ2-2, with 7 bases identical to TRBD1. The CDR3 has 13 residues. V shed 2 bases, J shed 6 bases, and the junction held 0 bases outside the gene matches. Germline V CDR1 and CDR2: LGHDT, YNNKEL (reference sequence). CDR3 loop: CASSQTGAGELFF. For the CDR3, the DNA is TGTGCCAGCAGCCAAACAGGGGCCGGGGAGCTGTTTTTT.

The chain has TRBV4-2 and TRBJ1-5; TRBD1 aligns across 7 bases. V dropped 2 bases and J dropped 5; count of bases not matched to a gene: 9. The CDR3 is 16 residues long. Germline V lookup: CDR1 LGHNA, CDR2 YNFKEQ. The CDR3 loop reads CASSQQDDRADQPQHF. In nucleotides, the CDR3 is TGTGCCAGCAGCCAACAGGACGACAGGGCCGATCAGCCCCAGCATTTT.

This clonotype has only a few counts. The CDR3 loop is CASSLGDYSGNTIYF. CDR3 DNA: TGCGCCAGCAGCTTGGGGGATTACTCTGGAAACACCATATATTTT. The rearrangement links TRBV5-1 to TRBJ1-3; D gene uncertain. Looked up from germline, CDR1 is SGHRS and CDR2 is YFSETQ. The germline V and J ends were trimmed by 0 bases and 0 bases, with 7 bases remaining between them. The CDR3 has 15 residues.

This sequence joins TRBV29-1 and TRBJ1-1; D might be TRBD1 (6 bases). The CDR3 loop spans 11 amino acids. Germline assignment: CDR1 SQVTM and CDR2 ANQGSEA. V was shortened by 7 bases and J by 4 bases, with 10 bases between the two germline ends. The DNA of the CDR3 is TGCAGCGGGGGGCATGGCACTGAAGCTTTCTTT. Amino acid sequence: CSGGHGTEAFF. The full variable domain, its missing parts supplied by reference TRBV29-1 and TRBJ1-1, is SAVISQKPSRDICQRGTSLTIQCQVDSQVTMMFWYRQQPGQSLTLIATANQGSEATYESGFVIDKFPISRPNLTFSTLTVSNMSPEDSSIYLCSGGHGTEAFFGQGTRLTVV.

The chain employs TRBV12-3 or TRBV12-4 and TRBJ1-5; D unclear. Trimming took 1 base from V and 5 from J, leaving 12 bases between them. The CDR3 consists of 15 residues. The CDR3 DNA sequence: TGTGCCAGCAGTTTAGAAGGTACTCTTTATCAGCCCCAGCATTTT. Translated, it gives CASSLEGTLYQPQHF.

This clonotype was detected a few times. The rearrangement uses TRBV28 and TRBJ2-5, with D tentatively TRBD1 or TRBD2 (6 bases each). Germline V gives CDR1 MDHEN, CDR2 SYDVKM. The CDR3 consists of 14 residues. Trimming took 3 bases from V and 10 from J, leaving 18 bases between them. The DNA for the CDR3 is TGTGCCAGCAGTTTTTATAGGGGGGCGTTGGACCAGTACTTC. Translation: CASSFYRGALDQYF. Full variable domain (rest looked up from reference TRBV28 and TRBJ2-5): DVKVTQSSRYLVKRTGEKVFLECVQDMDHENMFWYRQDPGLGLRLIYFSYDVKMKEKGDIPEGYSVSREKKERFSLILESASTNQTSMYLCASSFYRGALDQYFGPGTRLLVL.

This clonotype was observed at least ten times. This chain links TRBV29-1 with TRBJ2-3; D remains ambiguous. With 3 bases removed from V and 1 base from J, the gap between germline ends came to 11 bases. CDR1 SQVTM and CDR2 ANQGSEA come from the germline V gene. The CDR3 is 14 residues long. The DNA of the CDR3 is TGCAGCGTTGAGCTAGGTGGGGGCACAGATACGCAGTATTTT. This sequence encodes CSVELGGGTDTQYF.

A word on this clonotype: The conserved phenylalanine or tryptophan is not found at the CDR3 terminus, so this likely reflects a read error. This chain joins TRBV6-5 and TRBJ1-1; 7 bases are shared with TRBD1. Looked up from germline, CDR1 is MNHEY and CDR2 is SVGAGI. CDR3 length equals 16 residues. CDR3 sequence: CASTYSPTGTNTEAFC. The CDR3 DNA sequence: TGTGCCAGCACTTACTCCCCGACAGGGACCAACACTGAAGCTTTCTGT.

A few counts support this clonotype. The chain has TRBV3-1 and TRBJ1-1; D is perhaps TRBD1 (6 bases). The V end lost 2 bases, the J end lost 4 bases, and 11 bases lay between the germline ends. Germline-derived CDR1 and CDR2 are LGHDT and YNNKEL (reference sequence). The CDR3 loop spans 14 amino acids. CDR3 protein: CASSQRNRATEAFF. The CDR3 DNA is TGTGCCAGCAGCCAAAGAAACAGGGCCACTGAAGCTTTCTTT.

This clonotype has ten or more counts. The chain joins TRBV12-3 or TRBV12-4 to TRBJ2-7; D uncertain. V lost 0 bases and J lost 6, with 9 bases in between. The CDR3 consists of 13 residues. CDR3 loop: CASSLALVREQYF. CDR3 sequence (DNA): TGTGCCAGCAGTTTAGCGTTAGTGCGCGAGCAGTACTTC.

This clonotype was picked up many times. This rearrangement joins TRBV9 to TRBJ2-1; TRBD2 agrees at 10 bases. V gave up 0 bases and J gave up 4 bases; unmatched junction bases: 1. The CDR3 has 15 amino acids. Germline values: CDR1 SGDLS, CDR2 YYNGEE. Here the CDR3 DNA reads TGTGCCAGCAGCGTAGTAGCGGGAGGTTACAATGAGCAGTTCTTC. Its protein is CASSVVAGGYNEQFF.

The chain joins TRBV6-5 to TRBJ2-7; 14 nucleotides match TRBD2. V shed 0 bases and J 6 bases; nucleotides not matched to a gene: 4. The V gene's germline CDR1 is MNHEY and CDR2 SVGAGI. The CDR3 is made up of 16 amino acids. Written as DNA, the CDR3 is TGTGCCAGCAGTTACTCGGGGACTAGCGGGAGTGGCGAGCAGTACTTC. Its protein product is CASSYSGTSGSGEQYF.

This chain connects TRBV20-1 to TRBJ1-4, with 7 nucleotides matching TRBD1. Germline assignment: CDR1 DFQATT and CDR2 SNEGSKA (reference sequence). The CDR3 spans 15 residues. J gave up 8 bases and V 3 bases, and 12 bases lay outside the gene matches. DNA for the CDR3: TGCAGTGCTAGTTCGTCGGCAGGGGGTTCGGAAAAACTGTTTTTT. Its translation: CSASSSAGGSEKLFF.

This clonotype was observed many times. This sequence joins TRBV4-1 and TRBJ2-7, with 7 nucleotides matching TRBD2. CDR1 is MGHRA and CDR2 is YSYEKL in the germline V gene. This CDR3 has 16 residues. Unmatched junction bases numbered 8, after V lost 0 bases and J lost 3 bases. The CDR3 DNA sequence: TGCGCCAGCAGCCAAGATTTGAGCGGGGCCCGCTACGAGCAGTACTTC. Residues: CASSQDLSGARYEQYF.

In its sample, this clonotype was seen many times. The gene calls are TRBV4-1 and TRBJ2-1; no clear D gene. This CDR3 comprises 12 residues. Deletions cut 2 bases from V and 10 bases from J, with 9 bases between. Germline V gene sequence: CDR1 MGHRA, CDR2 YSYEKL. Written as DNA, the CDR3 is TGCGCCAGCAGCCAAAGGTCGAACGAGCAGTTCTTC. Protein product: CASSQRSNEQFF.

As for this clonotype: It is likely a read error, because the conserved phenylalanine at the end of the CDR3 is missing. The chain recombines TRBV12-3 or TRBV12-4 with TRBJ2-5; 8 nucleotides align to TRBD1. This CDR3 contains 14 residues. V was clipped by 9 bases and J by 5 bases; unmatched bases: 11. CDR3 in amino acids: CASLEAGGFETQYC. CDR3 DNA: TGTGCCAGTCTCGAGGCAGGGGGCTTTGAGACCCAGTACTGC.

This chain uses TRBV12-3 or TRBV12-4 with TRBJ1-4, with a possible D match to TRBD1 (6 bases). The CDR3 has 12 amino acids. V dropped 3 bases and J dropped 14 bases, with 13 bases sitting between them. The CDR3 reads CASSFRGRQLFF. As DNA, the CDR3 is TGTGCCAGCAGTTTTCGGGGGCGGCAGCTGTTTTTT.

The sample holds a few counts of this clonotype. The CDR3 spells CASSQKFGPGSYNEQFF. DNA of the CDR3: TGTGCCAGCAGCCAAAAGTTTGGCCCCGGCTCCTACAATGAGCAGTTCTTC. V gene TRBV3-1 combines with J gene TRBJ2-1; D gene uncertain. CDR1 LGHDT and CDR2 YNNKEL come from the germline V gene (reference sequence). V lost 2 bases, J lost 0 bases, and 14 bases lay in between. The CDR3 extends over 17 amino acids.

In its sample, this clonotype was seen many times. This chain links TRBV12-3 or TRBV12-4 with TRBJ2-3; 7 nucleotides match TRBD1. The CDR3 is 14 residues long. The trim removed 5 bases at V and 3 bases at J, leaving 5 bases unmatched. In DNA form, the CDR3 reads TGTGCCAGCAGTCCAGGGGGATGGACAGATACGCAGTATTTT. Encoded protein: CASSPGGWTDTQYF.

The chain carries TRBV9 and TRBJ2-3, with 10 nucleotides matching TRBD2. The V gene end was trimmed by 3 bases and the J gene end by 3 bases; junction bases not matched to a gene: 10. Germline CDR1 is SGDLS and CDR2 is YYNGEE. The length of the CDR3 is 17 residues. The chain's CDR3 is CASSAASASGSTDTQYF. As DNA, the CDR3 is TGTGCCAGCAGCGCCGCCAGCGCTAGCGGGAGTACAGATACGCAGTATTTT.